This is a list of T cell receptor beta chains from one sample in a study of cytomegalovirus exposure and HLA in healthy donors. The data were produced by immunoSEQ multiplex PCR, yet TCRdb's version contains in-frame clones alone and is incomplete. The table shows around 250,000 clones, with 90% occurring only once. Material: PBMCs. These receptors were obtained from a woman aged 25 to 39 in good health and CMV-seronegative. Both conserved end residues are part of each CDR3. Each record gives: clone size, J gene, V gene, D gene, CDR3 DNA, CDR3 protein. The D gene is left open where the match is weak. Size is omitted from some rows. Given values are once, few, many or a class for expanded clones.

abundance: -; j_gene: TRBJ2-7; v_gene: TRBV27; d_gene: -; CDR3nt: TGTGCCAGCAGTTTAGGGTTCGGGACCTACGAGCAGTACTTC; CDR3aa: CASSLGFGTYEQYF
abundance: -; j_gene: TRBJ2-3; v_gene: TRBV28; d_gene: -; CDR3nt: TGTGCCAGCAGCACCTCCGCGGCTCGCGCAGATACGCAGTATTTT; CDR3aa: CASSTSAARADTQYF
abundance: -; j_gene: TRBJ1-1; v_gene: TRBV18; d_gene: TRBD1; CDR3nt: TGTGCCAGCTCATCAGGGACAGCGGGAACGGGCACTGAAGCTTTCTTT; CDR3aa: CASSSGTAGTGTEAFF
abundance: -; j_gene: TRBJ2-2; v_gene: TRBV9; d_gene: -; CDR3nt: TGTGCCAGCAGCCCAACGACAGGGACTGCCAGGCACACCGGGGAGCTGTTTTTT; CDR3aa: CASSPTTGTARHTGELFF
abundance: -; j_gene: TRBJ2-1; v_gene: TRBV4-2; d_gene: TRBD1; CDR3nt: TGTGCCAGCAGCCGACACCCGGGACAGGGGAACTACAATGAGCAGTTCTTC; CDR3aa: CASSRHPGQGNYNEQFF
abundance: -; j_gene: TRBJ2-5; v_gene: TRBV7-9; d_gene: -; CDR3nt: TGTGCCAGCAGCTTAGTCCCAGAGACCCAGTACTTC; CDR3aa: CASSLVPETQYF
abundance: -; j_gene: TRBJ2-1; v_gene: TRBV9; d_gene: -; CDR3nt: TGTGCCAGCAGCGTAGCACCAGGTGGAAGCCCCTACAATGAGCAGTTCTTC; CDR3aa: CASSVAPGGSPYNEQFF
abundance: -; j_gene: TRBJ1-2; v_gene: TRBV5-4; d_gene: TRBD1; CDR3nt: TGTGCCAGCAGCTTGCCCCAGGGGGCGGAAGATGGCTACACCTTC; CDR3aa: CASSLPQGAEDGYTF
abundance: -; j_gene: TRBJ2-5; v_gene: TRBV19; d_gene: -; CDR3nt: TGTGCCAGTAGTATTAGGGGATCAGACCAAGAGACCCAGTACTTC; CDR3aa: CASSIRGSDQETQYF
abundance: -; j_gene: TRBJ2-1; v_gene: TRBV4-3; d_gene: -; CDR3nt: TGCGCCAGCAGCCAAGAAGGGGCTACCTACAATGAGCAGTTCTTC; CDR3aa: CASSQEGATYNEQFF
abundance: -; j_gene: TRBJ1-1; v_gene: TRBV2; d_gene: -; CDR3nt: TGTGCCAGCAGTGAAACGGTCAAGGTGGGACGGACTGAAGCTTTCTTT; CDR3aa: CASSETVKVGRTEAFF
abundance: -; j_gene: TRBJ2-1; v_gene: TRBV11-2; d_gene: -; CDR3nt: TGTGCCAGCAGCTTCGTTGTTAATGAGCAGTTCTTC; CDR3aa: CASSFVVNEQFF
abundance: -; j_gene: TRBJ2-7; v_gene: TRBV5-1; d_gene: -; CDR3nt: TGCGCCAGCAGTATATCCAGGGGTGGCTACGAGCAGTACTTC; CDR3aa: CASSISRGGYEQYF
abundance: -; j_gene: TRBJ1-2; v_gene: TRBV19; d_gene: -; CDR3nt: TGTGCCAGTAGTCAGGTCTTGGAATATGGCTACACCTTC; CDR3aa: CASSQVLEYGYTF
abundance: -; j_gene: TRBJ2-7; v_gene: TRBV13; d_gene: TRBD1; CDR3nt: TGTGCCAGCAGCCCTTGGTACGACAGGGGCTACGAGCAGTACTTC; CDR3aa: CASSPWYDRGYEQYF
abundance: -; j_gene: TRBJ1-1; v_gene: TRBV6-5; d_gene: -; CDR3nt: TGTGCCAGCAGTTACCTGACAGGGAACACTGAAGCTTTCTTT; CDR3aa: CASSYLTGNTEAFF
abundance: once; j_gene: TRBJ2-5; v_gene: TRBV27; d_gene: TRBD2; CDR3nt: TGTGCCAGCAGTCGGGCGGGGGTCCAAGAGACCCAGTACTTC; CDR3aa: CASSRAGVQETQYF
abundance: -; j_gene: TRBJ2-3; v_gene: TRBV13; d_gene: -; CDR3nt: TGTGCCAGCAGCCACCGGACAGTCACAGATACGCAGTATTTT; CDR3aa: CASSHRTVTDTQYF
abundance: -; j_gene: TRBJ2-2; v_gene: TRBV7-9; d_gene: -; CDR3nt: TGTGCCAGCACCTTCAACCGAGACAGATACACCGGGGAGCTGTTTTTT; CDR3aa: CASTFNRDRYTGELFF
abundance: -; j_gene: TRBJ2-3; v_gene: TRBV29-1; d_gene: -; CDR3nt: TGCAGCGTTGAAGATTTATCGGGAGAGACAGGTACGCAGTATTTT; CDR3aa: CSVEDLSGETGTQYF
abundance: once; j_gene: TRBJ2-3; v_gene: TRBV27; d_gene: -; CDR3nt: TGTGCCAGCAGCCCACCGGGTGGGGGTGCAGATACGCAGTATTTT; CDR3aa: CASSPPGGGADTQYF
abundance: -; j_gene: TRBJ2-2; v_gene: TRBV30; d_gene: -; CDR3nt: TGTGCCTGGAGTGTGATGGACACCGGGGAGCTGTTTTTT; CDR3aa: CAWSVMDTGELFF
abundance: -; j_gene: TRBJ2-7; v_gene: TRBV11-2; d_gene: TRBD1; CDR3nt: TGTGCCAGCAGCACGGGACAGGGGAAGTACGAGCAGTACTTC; CDR3aa: CASSTGQGKYEQYF
abundance: -; j_gene: TRBJ2-7; v_gene: TRBV7-2; d_gene: -; CDR3nt: TGTGCCAGCAGCGAGCTCCCCTCCTACGAGCAGTACTTC; CDR3aa: CASSELPSYEQYF
abundance: -; j_gene: TRBJ2-2; v_gene: TRBV4-1; d_gene: TRBD2; CDR3nt: TGCACCAGCAGCACCTCCAGACTAGCGGGAAACACCGGGGAGCTGTTTTTT; CDR3aa: CTSSTSRLAGNTGELFF
abundance: -; j_gene: TRBJ2-7; v_gene: TRBV29-1; d_gene: TRBD2; CDR3nt: TGCAGCGTTGAGATGGGACTAGGCGGTAGCTCCTACGAGCAGTACTTC; CDR3aa: CSVEMGLGGSSYEQYF
abundance: -; j_gene: TRBJ1-3; v_gene: TRBV27; d_gene: TRBD1; CDR3nt: TGTGCCAGCAGTTACAGGGGATACTCTGGAAACACCATATATTTT; CDR3aa: CASSYRGYSGNTIYF